These 20 T cell receptor beta chains were all obtained from the same sample, sequenced in a study of siplizumab effects on memory and regulatory T cells. Assay used: immunoSEQ multiplex PCR; TCRdb lists only in-frame clones, some missing. The sample shows around 94,000 clones, roughly 92% of them seen only once. The source material was CD4+ T cells sorted from blood. All receptors derive from a human donor in good health.

The CDR3 nucleotides are TGTGCCAGCCACAACCCTGATCGGGGCGAGCAGTTCTTC. This translates into CASHNPDRGEQFF. The chain has TRBV2 and TRBJ2-1, with D perhaps being TRBD1 or TRBD2 (5 bases each). The V gene lost 8 bases and the J gene lost 10 bases, with 18 bases spanning the gap. The CDR3 consists of 13 residues. Germline lookup yields CDR1 SNHLY and CDR2 FYNNEI.

V is TRBV15 and J is TRBJ2-3; TRBD2 agrees at 9 bases. V was pared by 4 bases and J by 1 base, with 3 bases of the junction left unmatched. Germline loops: CDR1 LNHNV, CDR2 YYDKDF (reference sequence). The CDR3 totals 15 residues. The chain's CDR3 is CATSTRLAGTDTQYF. The CDR3 bases are TGTGCCACCAGCACAAGACTAGCGGGCACAGATACGCAGTATTTT.

This clone has only one observation. V gene TRBV27 combines with J gene TRBJ1-3; D is undetermined. Germline V gives CDR1 MNHEY, CDR2 SMNVEV (reference sequence). This CDR3 comprises 15 residues. V dropped 1 base and J dropped 4 bases, with 11 bases sitting between them. CDR3 in DNA: TGTGCCAGCAGTTTATACCCACGCCTCGGAAACACCATATATTTT. It encodes CASSLYPRLGNTIYF.

The V and J genes are TRBV6-5 and TRBJ2-1; 7 bases agree with TRBD1. The CDR3 spans 14 residues. J gave up 2 bases and V 5 bases, and 3 bases lay outside the gene matches. CDR1 is MNHEY, CDR2 SVGAGI, per germline. The CDR3 region has the DNA TGTGCCAGCAGTAGGGGACAGCCCTACAATGAGCAGTTCTTC. This translates into CASSRGQPYNEQFF.

This clone came up a few times. This chain uses TRBV5-1 with TRBJ2-7, with 8 bases fitting TRBD1. Germline values: CDR1 SGHRS, CDR2 YFSETQ. The CDR3 spans 17 residues. Trimming removed 4 bases from V and 2 bases from J; junction bases left unmatched: 14. The CDR3 DNA is TGCGCCAGCAGCCTATCTTACCCCGGGACAGGCGCCTACGAGCAGTACTTC. Translating gives CASSLSYPGTGAYEQYF.

This clone was seen a single time. J is TRBJ2-2 and V is TRBV30; TRBD2 aligns across 12 bases. CDR1 is GTSNPN, CDR2 SVGIG, per germline (reference sequence). This CDR3 is built from 14 residues. The J segment lost 9 bases and the V segment lost 4 bases, leaving 6 bases of the junction unmatched. The chain's CDR3 is CAWTSGRASWELFF. CDR3 bases: TGTGCCTGGACTAGCGGGAGGGCAAGCTGGGAGCTGTTTTTT.

The chain combines TRBV5-6 with TRBJ2-5; D uncertain. Germline V gene lookup returns CDR1 SGHDT and CDR2 YYEEEE. There are 13 residues in the CDR3. V lost 4 bases and J 0 bases, leaving 7 bases between the germline ends. The DNA of the CDR3 is TGTGCCAGCAGCCTCCCGAACCAAGAGACCCAGTACTTC. Protein sequence: CASSLPNQETQYF.

The chain carries TRBV18 and TRBJ2-4; tentatively, D is TRBD1 (6 bases). Trimming stripped 4 bases from V and 8 bases from J, with 18 bases between. Germline V gene data show CDR1 as KGHSH and CDR2 as LQKENI. CDR3 length: 15 residues. CDR3 DNA sequence: TGTGCCAGCTCACTGACCAGGGGAGTAACAGACATTCAGTACTTC. This sequence encodes CASSLTRGVTDIQYF.

V gene TRBV4-1 combines with J gene TRBJ1-5, with TRBD1 matching 12 bases. The ends lost 3 bases at V and 0 bases at J; junction bases unmatched: 18. CDR3 length: 22 amino acids. CDR1 and CDR2 (germline): MGHRA, YSYEKL. CDR3 sequence reads: CASSQYYQFLGQGAYSNQPQHF. In DNA, the CDR3 is TGCGCCAGCAGCCAGTATTATCAGTTTTTGGGACAGGGGGCATATAGCAATCAGCCCCAGCATTTT.

The chain links TRBV4-1 to TRBJ2-2; D is unclear. This CDR3 contains 17 residues. Germline values: CDR1 MGHRA, CDR2 YSYEKL. V lost 4 bases and J 5 bases, leaving 20 bases between the germline ends. The CDR3 DNA follows: TGCGCCAGCAGCCCCGAGATCCCAATTAGTTGGACCGGGGAGCTGTTTTTT. Translating it yields CASSPEIPISWTGELFF.

The gene calls are TRBV30 and TRBJ2-1, with a possible D match to TRBD2 (6 bases). Germline lookup yields CDR1 GTSNPN and CDR2 SVGIG (reference sequence). The V end lost 5 bases, the J end lost 0 bases, and 17 bases lay between the germline ends. The length of the CDR3 is 16 residues. CDR3 residues: CAWGRIRHSSYNEQFF. In DNA form, the CDR3 reads TGTGCCTGGGGGAGGATTCGACACAGCTCCTACAATGAGCAGTTCTTC.

In its sample, this clone was seen once. The chain uses TRBV7-8 and TRBJ1-1, with D tentatively TRBD1 (6 bases). CDR1 and CDR2 from the germline V gene are SGHVS and FQNEAQ. Trimming pared 5 bases from V and 3 bases from J, leaving 10 bases between. The CDR3 is 13 residues long. CDR3 DNA: TGTGCCAGCAGCCTTCAGGGGTACACTGAAGCTTTCTTT. Protein: CASSLQGYTEAFF.

V usage is TRBV11-3 and J usage is TRBJ2-3; possible D gene TRBD2, 6 bases. The length of the CDR3 is 15 residues. V was shortened by 6 bases and J by 1 base, with 14 bases between the two germline ends. Germline CDR1 reads SGHNT; CDR2 reads YENEEA. CDR3 DNA sequence: TGTGCCAGCAGTCCGGGACTGTACCGCACAGATACGCAGTATTTT. Protein product: CASSPGLYRTDTQYF.

The V and J genes are TRBV5-1 and TRBJ2-6; D not certain. The length of the CDR3 is 16 residues. V gave up 0 bases and J gave up 0 bases, with 7 bases separating them. Germline V gene data show CDR1 as SGHRS and CDR2 as YFSETQ. The CDR3 nucleotides read TGCGCCAGCAGCTTGGGGCCGATCTCTGGGGCCAACGTCCTGACTTTC. Translated: CASSLGPISGANVLTF.

V and J are TRBV5-1 and TRBJ1-4; possible D gene TRBD1, 5 bases. The germline V gene encodes CDR1 SGHRS and CDR2 YFSETQ. The CDR3 extends over 13 amino acids. Trimming cost V 4 bases and J 8 bases, with 12 bases left between them. The CDR3 DNA is TGCGCCAGCAGCCACCGGGGGAACGAAAAACTGTTTTTT. It yields the protein CASSHRGNEKLFF.

The V gene is TRBV6-6, the J gene TRBJ2-1; 7 bases align to TRBD1. This CDR3 spans 12 amino acids. Germline V gene data show CDR1 as MNHNY and CDR2 as SVGAGI (reference sequence). V was clipped by 5 bases and J by 7 bases; unmatched bases: 2. CDR3 amino acids: CASSQDRNEQFF. In nucleotides, the CDR3 is TGTGCCAGCAGTCAGGACAGGAATGAGCAGTTCTTC.

The genes are TRBV5-1 and TRBJ1-2, with D perhaps matching TRBD1 (6 bases). The CDR3 runs to 15 residues. Per germline, CDR1 SGHRS and CDR2 YFSETQ. The V end was cut by 0 bases, the J end by 6 bases, with 15 bases between. The DNA for the CDR3 is TGCGCCAGCAGCTTGGTTGGGGGCGCGATGAATGGCTACACCTTC. Residues: CASSLVGGAMNGYTF.

This clone was observed once. The chain uses TRBV28 and TRBJ2-4, with D maybe TRBD2 (7 bases). This CDR3 comprises 14 residues. CDR1 MDHEN and CDR2 SYDVKM come from the germline V gene. The germline V and J ends were trimmed by 8 bases and 5 bases, with 16 bases remaining between them. The DNA of the CDR3 is TGTGCCAGCGAGAGGGGGGGTGAGGAAAACATTCAGTACTTC. Translation: CASERGGEENIQYF.

The V call is TRBV5-5, the J call TRBJ2-7, with 9 positions matching TRBD2. From germline, CDR1 is SGHKS and CDR2 YYEKEE (reference sequence). V dropped 4 bases and J dropped 2; count of bases not matched to a gene: 4. The CDR3 runs 14 residues. As DNA, the CDR3 is TGTGCCAGCAGCGGGGCTAGCGGGACCTACGAGCAGTACTTC. Its translation: CASSGASGTYEQYF. The full variable domain, rest sourced from reference TRBV5-5 and TRBJ2-7, is DAGVTQSPTHLIKTRGQQVTLRCSPISGHKSVSWYQQVLGQGPQFIFQYYEKEERGRGNFPDRFSARQFPNYSSELNVNALLLGDSALYLCASSGASGTYEQYFGPGTRLTVT.

The chain employs TRBV28 and TRBJ1-3; D unresolved. CDR3 length equals 14 residues. V was clipped by 7 bases and J by 4 bases, with 14 bases between them. CDR1 and CDR2 (germline): MDHEN, SYDVKM. The CDR3: CASTWSGEGNTIYF. In DNA, the CDR3 is TGTGCCAGCACCTGGTCGGGTGAGGGAAACACCATATATTTT.